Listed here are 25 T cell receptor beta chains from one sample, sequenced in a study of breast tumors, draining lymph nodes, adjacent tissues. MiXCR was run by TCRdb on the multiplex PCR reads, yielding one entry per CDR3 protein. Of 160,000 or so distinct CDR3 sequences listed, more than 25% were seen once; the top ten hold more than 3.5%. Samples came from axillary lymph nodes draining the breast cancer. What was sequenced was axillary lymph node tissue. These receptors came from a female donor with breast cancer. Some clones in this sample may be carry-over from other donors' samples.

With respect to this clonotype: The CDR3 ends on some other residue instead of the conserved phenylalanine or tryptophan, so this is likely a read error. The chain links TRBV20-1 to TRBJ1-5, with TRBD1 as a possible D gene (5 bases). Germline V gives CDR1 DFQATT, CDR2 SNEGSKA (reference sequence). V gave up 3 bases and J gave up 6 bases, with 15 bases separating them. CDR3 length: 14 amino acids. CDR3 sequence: CSASAFGGSQPQHG. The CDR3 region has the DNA TGCAGTGCTAGTGCCTTCGGGGGAAGTCAGCCCCAGCATGGT.

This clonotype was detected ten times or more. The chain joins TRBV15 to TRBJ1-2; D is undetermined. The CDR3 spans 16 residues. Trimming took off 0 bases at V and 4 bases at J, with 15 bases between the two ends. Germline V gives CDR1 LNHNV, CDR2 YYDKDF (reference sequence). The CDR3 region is CATSRDRGGYGYGYTF. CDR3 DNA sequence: TGTGCCACCAGCAGAGATCGAGGTGGGTACGGCTATGGCTACACCTTC.

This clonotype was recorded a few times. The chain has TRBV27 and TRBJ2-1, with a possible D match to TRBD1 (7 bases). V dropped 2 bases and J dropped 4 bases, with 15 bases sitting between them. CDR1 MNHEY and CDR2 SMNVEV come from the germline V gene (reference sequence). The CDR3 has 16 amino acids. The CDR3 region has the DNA TGTGCCAGCAGTTTAGGGGGGACAGTGATATACAATGAGCAGTTCTTC. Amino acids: CASSLGGTVIYNEQFF.

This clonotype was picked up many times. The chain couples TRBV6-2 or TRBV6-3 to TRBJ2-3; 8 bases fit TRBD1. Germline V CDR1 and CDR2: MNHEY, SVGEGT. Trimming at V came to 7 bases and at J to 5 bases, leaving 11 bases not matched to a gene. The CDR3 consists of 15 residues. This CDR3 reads CASNRENRGRDTQYF. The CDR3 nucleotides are TGTGCCAGCAACAGGGAAAACAGGGGGAGAGATACGCAGTATTTT.

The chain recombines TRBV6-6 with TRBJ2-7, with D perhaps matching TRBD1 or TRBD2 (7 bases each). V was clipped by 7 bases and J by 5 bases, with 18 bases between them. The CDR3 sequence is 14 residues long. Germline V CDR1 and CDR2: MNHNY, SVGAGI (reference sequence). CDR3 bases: TGTGCCAGCACCCCAAGCAGGGGGGGCCACGAGCAGTACTTC. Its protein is CASTPSRGGHEQYF.

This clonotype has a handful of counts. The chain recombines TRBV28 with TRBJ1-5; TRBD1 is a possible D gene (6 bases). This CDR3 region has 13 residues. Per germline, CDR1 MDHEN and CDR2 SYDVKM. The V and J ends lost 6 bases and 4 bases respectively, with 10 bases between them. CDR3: CASSGQLNQPQHF. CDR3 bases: TGTGCCAGCAGCGGACAGCTAAATCAGCCCCAGCATTTT. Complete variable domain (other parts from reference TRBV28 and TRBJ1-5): DVKVTQSSRYLVKRTGEKVFLECVQDMDHENMFWYRQDPGLGLRLIYFSYDVKMKEKGDIPEGYSVSREKKERFSLILESASTNQTSMYLCASSGQLNQPQHFGDGTRLSIL.

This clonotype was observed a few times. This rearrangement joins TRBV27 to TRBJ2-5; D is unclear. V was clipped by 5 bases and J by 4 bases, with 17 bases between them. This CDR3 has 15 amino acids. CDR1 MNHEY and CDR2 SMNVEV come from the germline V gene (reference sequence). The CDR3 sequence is CASSPSQVPPETQYF. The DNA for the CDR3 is TGTGCCAGCAGTCCTTCTCAGGTACCACCAGAGACCCAGTACTTC.

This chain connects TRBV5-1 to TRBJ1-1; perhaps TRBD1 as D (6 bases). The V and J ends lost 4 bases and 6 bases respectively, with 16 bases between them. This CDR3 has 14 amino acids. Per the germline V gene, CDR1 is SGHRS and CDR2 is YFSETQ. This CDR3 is CASSLRTEAPEAFF. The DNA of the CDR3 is TGCGCCAGCAGCCTCCGGACAGAAGCCCCTGAAGCTTTCTTT.

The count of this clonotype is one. The CDR3 nucleotides read TGCAGTGCTAGAGATCCCGGCAGCGGCTACTACAATGAGCAGTTCTTC. This translates into CSARDPGSGYYNEQFF. The J gene is TRBJ2-1, the V gene TRBV20-1; perhaps TRBD2 as D (5 bases). This CDR3 comprises 16 residues. V gave up 0 bases and J gave up 3 bases, with 15 bases separating them. In germline, CDR1 is DFQATT, CDR2 SNEGSKA (reference sequence).

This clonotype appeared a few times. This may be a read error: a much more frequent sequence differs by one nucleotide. This CDR3 reads CASSTGASATYEQYF. CDR3 in DNA: TGTGCCAGCAGCACCGGGGCTAGCGCCACATACGAGCAGTACTTC. J is TRBJ2-7 and V is TRBV9; possibly TRBD2 for D (6 bases). Per germline, CDR1 SGDLS and CDR2 YYNGEE. The CDR3 is 15 residues long. The ends were cut back, 4 bases at V and 4 bases at J, with 18 bases in the middle.

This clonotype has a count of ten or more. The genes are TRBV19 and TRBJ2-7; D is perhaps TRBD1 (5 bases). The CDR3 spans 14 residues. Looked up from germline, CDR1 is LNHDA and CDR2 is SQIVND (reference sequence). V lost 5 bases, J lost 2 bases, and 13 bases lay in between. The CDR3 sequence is CASSSSPGTYEQYF. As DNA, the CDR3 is TGTGCCAGTAGTTCCTCTCCAGGGACCTACGAGCAGTACTTC.

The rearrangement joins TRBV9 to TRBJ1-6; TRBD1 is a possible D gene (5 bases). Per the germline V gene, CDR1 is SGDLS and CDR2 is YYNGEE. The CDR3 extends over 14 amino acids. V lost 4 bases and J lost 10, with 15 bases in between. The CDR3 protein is CASSIVGTDSPLHF. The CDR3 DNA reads TGTGCCAGCAGCATAGTAGGGACGGACTCACCCCTCCACTTT.

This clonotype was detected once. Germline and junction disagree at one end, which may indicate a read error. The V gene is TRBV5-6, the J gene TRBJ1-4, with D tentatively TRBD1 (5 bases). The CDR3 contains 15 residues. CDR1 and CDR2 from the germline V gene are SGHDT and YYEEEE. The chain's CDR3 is CASSFRVGTNEKLLF. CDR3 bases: TGTGCCAGCAGCTTCCGGGTGGGGACTAATGAAAAACTGCTTTTC. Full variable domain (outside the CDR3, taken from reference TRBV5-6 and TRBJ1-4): DAGVTQSPTHLIKTRGQQVTLRCSPKSGHDTVSWYQQALGQGPQFIFQYYEEEERQRGNFPDRFSGHQFPNYSSELNVNALLLGDSALYLCASSFRVGTNEKLLFGSGTQLSVL.

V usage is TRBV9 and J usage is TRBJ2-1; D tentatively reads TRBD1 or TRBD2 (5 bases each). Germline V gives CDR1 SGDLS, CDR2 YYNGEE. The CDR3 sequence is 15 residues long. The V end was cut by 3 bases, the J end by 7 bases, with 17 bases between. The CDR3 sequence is CASSDRVGGPNEQFF. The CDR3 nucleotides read TGTGCCAGCAGCGACCGCGTTGGGGGACCAAATGAGCAGTTCTTC.

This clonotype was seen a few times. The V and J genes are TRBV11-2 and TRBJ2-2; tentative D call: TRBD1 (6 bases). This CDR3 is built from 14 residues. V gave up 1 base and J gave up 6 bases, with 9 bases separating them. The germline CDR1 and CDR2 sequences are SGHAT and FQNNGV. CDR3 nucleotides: TGTGCCAGCAGCTTAGTGGGGGCTGCCGGGGAGCTGTTTTTT. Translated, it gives CASSLVGAAGELFF.

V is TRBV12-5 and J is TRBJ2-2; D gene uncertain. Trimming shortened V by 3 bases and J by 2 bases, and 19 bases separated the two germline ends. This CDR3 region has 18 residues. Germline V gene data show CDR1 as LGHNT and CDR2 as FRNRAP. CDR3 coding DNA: TGTGCTAGTGGTTTCACACCTGATGGACGGGTTAACACCGGGGAGCTGTTTTTT. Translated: CASGFTPDGRVNTGELFF.

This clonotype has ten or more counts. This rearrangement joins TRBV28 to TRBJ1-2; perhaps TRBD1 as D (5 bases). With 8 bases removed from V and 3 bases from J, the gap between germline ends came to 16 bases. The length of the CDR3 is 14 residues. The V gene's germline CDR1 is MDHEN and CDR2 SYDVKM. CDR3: CASWQGTSYYGYTF. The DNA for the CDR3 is TGTGCCAGCTGGCAGGGAACTTCTTACTATGGCTACACCTTC.

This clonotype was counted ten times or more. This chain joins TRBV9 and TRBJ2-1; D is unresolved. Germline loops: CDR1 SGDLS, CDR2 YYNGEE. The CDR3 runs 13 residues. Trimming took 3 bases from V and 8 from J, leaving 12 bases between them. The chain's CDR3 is CASSEGPRYEQFF. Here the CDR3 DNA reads TGTGCCAGCAGCGAGGGCCCTCGGTATGAGCAGTTCTTC.

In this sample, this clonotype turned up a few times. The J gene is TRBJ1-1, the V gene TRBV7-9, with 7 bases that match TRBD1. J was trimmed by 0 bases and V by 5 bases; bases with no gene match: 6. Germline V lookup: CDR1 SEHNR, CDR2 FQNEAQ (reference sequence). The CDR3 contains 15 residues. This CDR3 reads CASSIPGGMNTEAFF. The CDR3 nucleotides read TGTGCCAGCAGCATCCCAGGGGGAATGAACACTGAAGCTTTCTTT.

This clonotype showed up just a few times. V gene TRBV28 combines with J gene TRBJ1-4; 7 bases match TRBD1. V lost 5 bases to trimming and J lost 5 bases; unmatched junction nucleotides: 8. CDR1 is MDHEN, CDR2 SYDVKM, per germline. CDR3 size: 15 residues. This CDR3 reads CASSDPGQRNEKLFF. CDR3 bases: TGTGCCAGCAGTGACCCGGGACAGAGAAATGAAAAACTGTTTTTT.

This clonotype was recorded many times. The CDR3 loop is CSVVSGQGAGELFF. The CDR3 nucleotides are TGCAGCGTTGTATCGGGACAGGGGGCCGGGGAGCTGTTTTTT. V usage is TRBV29-1 and J usage is TRBJ2-2; 11 bases match TRBD1. Looked up from germline, CDR1 is SQVTM and CDR2 is ANQGSEA. There are 14 residues in the CDR3. The trim removed 4 bases at V and 6 bases at J, leaving 4 bases unmatched.

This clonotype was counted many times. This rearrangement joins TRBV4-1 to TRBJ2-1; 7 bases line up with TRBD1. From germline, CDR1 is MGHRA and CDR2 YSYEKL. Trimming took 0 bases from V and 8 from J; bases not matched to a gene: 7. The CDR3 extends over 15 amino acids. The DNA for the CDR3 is TGCGCCAGCAGCCAAGATCGGCCAGGGGGTTATGAGCAGTTCTTC. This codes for CASSQDRPGGYEQFF.

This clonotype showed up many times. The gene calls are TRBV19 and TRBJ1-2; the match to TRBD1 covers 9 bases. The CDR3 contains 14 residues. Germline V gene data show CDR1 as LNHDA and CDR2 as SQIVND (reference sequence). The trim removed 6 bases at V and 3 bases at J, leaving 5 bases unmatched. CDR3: CASSATGGDYGYTF. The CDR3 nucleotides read TGTGCCAGTAGCGCGACAGGGGGGGACTATGGCTACACCTTC.

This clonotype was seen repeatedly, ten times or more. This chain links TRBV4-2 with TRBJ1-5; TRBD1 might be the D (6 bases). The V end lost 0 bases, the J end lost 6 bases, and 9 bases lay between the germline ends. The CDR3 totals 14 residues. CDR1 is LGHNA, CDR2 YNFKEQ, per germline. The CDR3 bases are TGTGCCAGCAGCCAAGAAGGGGGGGGTCAGCCCCAGCATTTT. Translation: CASSQEGGGQPQHF.

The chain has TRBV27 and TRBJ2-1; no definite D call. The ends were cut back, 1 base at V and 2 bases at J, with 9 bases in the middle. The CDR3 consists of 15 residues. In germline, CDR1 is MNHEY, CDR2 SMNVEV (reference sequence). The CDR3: CASSLWGTTYNEQFF. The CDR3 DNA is TGTGCCAGCAGTTTATGGGGTACAACCTACAATGAGCAGTTCTTC.